The rows below give T cell receptor beta chains drawn from one sample of a study of shared clonotypes between healthy human individuals. Sequencing was performed with immunoSEQ multiplex PCR; in TCRdb, only in-frame clones are kept and a portion is missing. Among some 900,000 clones listed, over 60% were seen once. Material: memory CD4+ T cells sorted from blood. These receptors all stem from a young man in good health. CDR3s include the opening cysteine and the closing phenylalanine or tryptophan. Fields, in order: clone size, J gene, V gene, D gene, CDR3 protein, CDR3 DNA. The D gene is left open where the match is weak. Clone size is shown for a subset of rows, as once, few, many or a class of expanded clone.

-	TRBJ1-2	TRBV19	TRBD1	CASSIDSSGTGALYGYTF	TGTGCCAGTAGTATAGATTCGTCCGGGACAGGGGCCCTCTATGGCTACACCTTC
-	TRBJ2-1	TRBV10-3	-	CAISPSGVYNEQFF	TGTGCCATCAGTCCGAGCGGAGTGTACAATGAGCAGTTCTTC
-	TRBJ1-1	TRBV19	TRBD1	CATVDRGQGNTEAFF	TGTGCCACAGTGGACAGGGGCCAAGGGAACACTGAAGCTTTCTTT
-	TRBJ2-7	TRBV5-3	TRBD1	CARSPARDRETVIDYEQYF	TGTGCCAGAAGCCCTGCCCGGGACAGGGAAACGGTGATCGACTACGAGCAGTACTTC
-	TRBJ2-7	TRBV13	TRBD2	CASSSLAGGNEQYF	TGTGCCAGCAGCTCCCTCGCGGGGGGGAACGAGCAGTACTTC
-	TRBJ1-2	TRBV18	-	CASSPNSLNYGYTF	TGTGCCAGCTCACCAAACAGCCTTAACTATGGCTACACCTTC
-	TRBJ1-2	TRBV19	TRBD1	CASALDRVFVGPGYTF	TGTGCCAGTGCTTTGGACAGGGTGTTCGTGGGACCCGGCTACACCTTC
-	TRBJ2-1	TRBV4-3	TRBD2	CASSYGLAVSDEQFF	TGCGCCAGCAGCTACGGACTAGCGGTCAGTGATGAGCAGTTCTTC
-	TRBJ1-2	TRBV9	TRBD1	CASSVRQGRGGGYTF	TGTGCCAGCAGCGTTCGACAGGGGAGGGGCGGCGGCTACACCTTC
-	TRBJ2-6	TRBV11-2	-	CASTAGANVLTF	TGTGCCAGCACGGCTGGGGCCAACGTCCTGACTTTC
-	TRBJ2-2	TRBV7-2	-	CASSLSTANTGELFF	TGTGCCAGCAGCTTGAGTACCGCGAACACCGGGGAGCTGTTTTTT
-	TRBJ1-1	TRBV18	-	CASSPGPNTEAFF	TGTGCCAGCTCACCCGGCCCGAACACTGAAGCTTTCTTT
-	TRBJ2-7	TRBV5-4	-	CASSLGGSNYEQYF	TGTGCCAGCAGCTTGGGCGGCAGCAACTACGAGCAGTACTTC
-	TRBJ2-5	TRBV14	TRBD2	CASSQPGTSIETQYF	TGTGCCAGCAGCCAACCCGGGACTAGCATAGAGACCCAGTACTTC
-	TRBJ2-1	TRBV27	TRBD2	CASSLGLAGVHEQFF	TGTGCCAGCAGTCTCGGACTAGCGGGGGTCCATGAGCAGTTCTTC
-	TRBJ2-1	TRBV2	-	CASRDGSSYNEQFF	TGTGCCAGCAGGGACGGCAGCTCCTACAATGAGCAGTTCTTC
once	TRBJ2-7	TRBV29-1	TRBD2	CSVGEGPSNEQYF	TGCAGCGTTGGGGAGGGCCCATCCAACGAGCAGTACTTC
-	TRBJ2-6	TRBV27	TRBD1	CASSGQGSRGANVLTF	TGTGCCAGCTCGGGACAGGGATCCCGGGGGGCCAACGTCCTGACTTTC
-	TRBJ1-2	TRBV5-1	-	CASSLEAVSYGYTF	TGCGCCAGCAGCTTGGAGGCGGTAAGCTATGGCTACACCTTC
-	TRBJ1-2	TRBV2	-	CASRPDSNYGYTF	TGTGCCAGCAGGCCAGACAGTAACTATGGCTACACCTTC
-	TRBJ2-5	TRBV7-3	-	CASSYGPAETQYF	TGTGCCAGCAGCTACGGACCCGCCGAGACCCAGTACTTC
-	TRBJ2-1	TRBV30	TRBD2	CAWSRDSGRSNEQFF	TGTGCCTGGAGTCGGGATAGCGGGAGATCGAATGAGCAGTTCTTC
-	TRBJ2-6	TRBV7-3	-	CASTSLGSGANVLTF	TGTGCCAGCACCTCCTTGGGCTCTGGGGCCAACGTCCTGACTTTC
few	TRBJ1-1	TRBV14	TRBD1	CASSLTDRFEAFF	TGTGCCAGCAGCCTCACGGACAGGTTCGAAGCTTTCTTT
many	TRBJ2-4	TRBV30	-	CAWSVRGGNIQYF	TGTGCCTGGAGTGTACGAGGGGGGAACATTCAGTACTTC
-	TRBJ1-5	TRBV15	-	CATSRDDPGGMQPQHF	TGTGCCACCAGCAGAGATGATCCTGGGGGAATGCAGCCCCAGCATTTT
-	TRBJ1-3	TRBV5-1	-	CASSPGNSGNTIYF	TGCGCCAGCAGCCCAGGGAACTCTGGAAACACCATATATTTT
-	TRBJ2-1	TRBV25-1	TRBD1	CASRGGRSYNEQFF	TGTGCCAGCAGAGGGGGCAGGTCCTACAATGAGCAGTTCTTC
-	TRBJ2-1	TRBV21-1	-	CASGGLAGERNEQFF	TGTGCCAGCGGCGGACTAGCGGGAGAACGCAATGAGCAGTTCTTC